The entry below describes one T cell receptor (beta chain). Its target is unknown. This sample is part of a study of PD-1 blockade in classical Hodgkin lymphoma. CDR1 is MDHEN, CDR2 SYDVKM, per germline. Losses at the gene ends were 3 bases for V and 2 bases for J; bases not matched to a gene: 9. The CDR3 runs 18 residues. Whole-study results and caveats: A reduction in baseline TCR diversity was reportedly seen in newly diagnosed patients relative to healthy donors.

Only in-frame clones appear in the TCRdb table, and some are missing; sequencing was by immunoSEQ multiplex PCR. The sample lists 15,000 to 20,000 clones; roughly 87% were seen once. Time point noted: newly diagnosed, previously untreated cHL patient sample. Comparator PBMCs were from newly diagnosed, untreated classical Hodgkin lymphoma. The sequenced sample consisted of peripheral blood mononuclear cells (PBMCs). The TCR comes from a human donor with classical Hodgkin lymphoma. The chain is built from TRBV28 and TRBJ2-7; 14 bases map to TRBD2. The chain's CDR3 is CASSFQGLAGVQAYEQYF. The CDR3 bases are TGTGCCAGCAGTTTCCAGGGACTAGCGGGAGTTCAGGCCTACGAGCAGTACTTC.